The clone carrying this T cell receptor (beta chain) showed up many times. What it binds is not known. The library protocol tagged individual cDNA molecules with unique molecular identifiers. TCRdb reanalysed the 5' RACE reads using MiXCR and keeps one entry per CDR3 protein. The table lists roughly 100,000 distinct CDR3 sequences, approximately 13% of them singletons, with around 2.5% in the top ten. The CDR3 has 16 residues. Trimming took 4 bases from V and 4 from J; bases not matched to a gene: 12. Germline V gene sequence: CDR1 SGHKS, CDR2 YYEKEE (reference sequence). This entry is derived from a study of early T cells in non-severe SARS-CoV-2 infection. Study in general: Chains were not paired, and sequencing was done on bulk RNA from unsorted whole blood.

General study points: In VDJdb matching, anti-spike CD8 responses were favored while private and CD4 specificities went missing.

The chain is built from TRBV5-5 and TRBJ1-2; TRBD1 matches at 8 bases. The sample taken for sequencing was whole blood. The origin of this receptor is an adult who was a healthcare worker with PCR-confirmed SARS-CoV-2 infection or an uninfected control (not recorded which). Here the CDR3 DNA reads TGTGCCAGCAGCCTGGGCCAGGGGGCGTCAATCTATGGCTACACCTTC. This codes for CASSLGQGASIYGYTF. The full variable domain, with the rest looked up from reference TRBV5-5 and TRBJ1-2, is DAGVTQSPTHLIKTRGQQVTLRCSPISGHKSVSWYQQVLGQGPQFIFQYYEKEERGRGNFPDRFSARQFPNYSSELNVNALLLGDSALYLCASSLGQGASIYGYTFGSGTRLTVV.